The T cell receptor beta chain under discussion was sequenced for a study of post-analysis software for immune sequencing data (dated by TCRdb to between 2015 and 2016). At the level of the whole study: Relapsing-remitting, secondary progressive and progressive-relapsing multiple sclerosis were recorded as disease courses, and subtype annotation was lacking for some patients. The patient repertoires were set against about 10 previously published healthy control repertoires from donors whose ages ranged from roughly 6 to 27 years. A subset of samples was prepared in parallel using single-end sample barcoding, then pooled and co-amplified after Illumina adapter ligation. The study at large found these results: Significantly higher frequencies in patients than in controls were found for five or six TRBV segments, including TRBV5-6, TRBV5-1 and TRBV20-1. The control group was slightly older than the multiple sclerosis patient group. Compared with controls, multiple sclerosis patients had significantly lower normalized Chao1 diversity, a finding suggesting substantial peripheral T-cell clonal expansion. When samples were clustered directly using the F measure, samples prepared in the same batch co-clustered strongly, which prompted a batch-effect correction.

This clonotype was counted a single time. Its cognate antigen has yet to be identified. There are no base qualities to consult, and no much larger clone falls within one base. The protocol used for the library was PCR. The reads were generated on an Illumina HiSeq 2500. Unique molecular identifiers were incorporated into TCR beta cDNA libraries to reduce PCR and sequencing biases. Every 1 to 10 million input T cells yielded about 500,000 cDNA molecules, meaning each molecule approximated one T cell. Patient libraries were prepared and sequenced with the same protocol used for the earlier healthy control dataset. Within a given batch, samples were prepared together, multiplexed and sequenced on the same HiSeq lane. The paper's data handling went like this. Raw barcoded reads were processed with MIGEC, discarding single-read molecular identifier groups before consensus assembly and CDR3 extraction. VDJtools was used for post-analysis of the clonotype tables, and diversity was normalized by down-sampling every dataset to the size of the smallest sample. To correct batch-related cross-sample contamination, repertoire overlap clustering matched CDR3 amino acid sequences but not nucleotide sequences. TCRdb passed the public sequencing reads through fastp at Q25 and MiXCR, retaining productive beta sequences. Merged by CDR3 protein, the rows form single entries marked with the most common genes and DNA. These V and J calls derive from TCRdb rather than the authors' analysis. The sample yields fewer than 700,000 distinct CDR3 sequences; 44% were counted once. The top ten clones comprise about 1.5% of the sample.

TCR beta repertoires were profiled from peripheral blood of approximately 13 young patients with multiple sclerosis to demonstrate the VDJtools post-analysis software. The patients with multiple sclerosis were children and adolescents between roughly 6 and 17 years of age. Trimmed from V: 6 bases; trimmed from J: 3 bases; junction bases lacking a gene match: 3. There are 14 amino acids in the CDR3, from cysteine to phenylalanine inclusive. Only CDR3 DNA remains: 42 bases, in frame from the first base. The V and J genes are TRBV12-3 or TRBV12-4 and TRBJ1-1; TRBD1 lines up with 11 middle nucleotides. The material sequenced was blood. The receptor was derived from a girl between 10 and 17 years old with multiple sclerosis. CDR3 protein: CASRWTGGDTEAFF. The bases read TGTGCCAGCAGATGGACAGGGGGCGACACTGAAGCTTTCTTT.